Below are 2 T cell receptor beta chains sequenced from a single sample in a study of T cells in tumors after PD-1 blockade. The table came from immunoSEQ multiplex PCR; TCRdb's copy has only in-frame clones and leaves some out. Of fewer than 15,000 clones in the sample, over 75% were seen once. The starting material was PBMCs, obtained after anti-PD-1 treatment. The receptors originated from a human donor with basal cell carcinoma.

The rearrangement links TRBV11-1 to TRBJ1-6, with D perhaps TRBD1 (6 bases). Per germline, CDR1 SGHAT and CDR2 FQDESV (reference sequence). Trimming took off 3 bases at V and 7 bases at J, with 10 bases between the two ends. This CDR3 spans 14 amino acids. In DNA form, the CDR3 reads TGTGCCAGCAGCTTCCAGGGGACCAATTCACCCCTCCACTTT. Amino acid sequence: CASSFQGTNSPLHF.

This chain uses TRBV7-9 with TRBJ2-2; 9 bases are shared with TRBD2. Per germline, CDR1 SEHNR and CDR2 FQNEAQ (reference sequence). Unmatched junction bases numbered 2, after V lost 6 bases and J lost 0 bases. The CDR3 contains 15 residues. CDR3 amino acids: CASRERGANTGELFF. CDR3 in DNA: TGTGCCAGCAGGGAGCGGGGGGCGAACACCGGGGAGCTGTTTTTT.